This T cell receptor beta chain was captured in a study of T cell responses to AZD1222 COVID-19 vaccine. Study-wide results and limits: Baseline serology detected seropositivity in only six AZD1222 recipients. Reports say nearly half of spike-specific TCRs go after unmutated variant regions.

In germline, CDR1 is SQVTM, CDR2 ANQGSEA. The CDR3 has 14 residues. Trimming pared 7 bases from V and 4 bases from J, leaving 19 bases between. Generated by immunoSEQ multiplex PCR, the TCRdb table keeps only in-frame clones and is missing some. The table includes around 180,000 clones, 87% detected once. For this clone: Its antigen is unknown.

The origin of this receptor is an adult in good health. The starting material was peripheral blood, obtained on day 0 of MenACWY control vaccination. This chain joins TRBV29-1 and TRBJ1-1; tentatively, D is TRBD1 (6 bases). Written as DNA, the CDR3 is TGCAGCGCAATATCGGGGGGCCGGGGCACTGAAGCTTTCTTT. Translation: CSAISGGRGTEAFF. Full variable domain (rest looked up from reference TRBV29-1 and TRBJ1-1): SAVISQKPSRDICQRGTSLTIQCQVDSQVTMMFWYRQQPGQSLTLIATANQGSEATYESGFVIDKFPISRPNLTFSTLTVSNMSPEDSSIYLCSAISGGRGTEAFFGQGTRLTVV.